These 13 T cell receptor beta chains originate from one sample sequenced in a study of T cells in Graves' hyperthyroidism and ophthalmopathy. Amplified TCR beta CDR3 regions derived from RNA transcripts. HTBI primers were used for first-round RT-PCR of the TCR CDR3. MiXCR was run by TCRdb on the multiplex PCR reads, yielding one entry per CDR3 protein. This sample has roughly 380,000 distinct CDR3 sequences, with less than 15% found just once. Sequencing was carried out using blood. The receptors were sampled from a man aged 30 to 39 with Graves' hyperthyroidism that later progressed to Graves' ophthalmopathy.

The sample holds many counts of this clonotype. The rearrangement joins TRBV2 to TRBJ2-5; TRBD1 aligns across 7 bases. In germline, CDR1 is SNHLY, CDR2 FYNNEI. V trimming: 7 bases; J trimming: 0 bases; junction bases outside the gene matches: 5. The CDR3 extends over 14 amino acids. The CDR3 DNA sequence: TGTGCCAGCAAGTGGGGGACAGACCAAGAGACCCAGTACTTC. This translates into CASKWGTDQETQYF.

The table lists this clonotype with many counts. The chain uses TRBV12-3 or TRBV12-4 and TRBJ1-1; TRBD1 matches at 8 bases. Trimming at V came to 5 bases and at J to 0 bases, leaving 5 bases not matched to a gene. The CDR3 has 15 amino acids. CDR3 residues: CASSRDRPMNTEAFF. Here the CDR3 DNA reads TGTGCCAGCAGTCGGGACAGGCCTATGAACACTGAAGCTTTCTTT.

Many counts were recorded for this clonotype. CDR3 sequence: CASKDGISGGNQPQHF. CDR3 nucleotide sequence: TGTGCCAGCAAAGACGGCATCTCGGGAGGCAATCAGCCCCAGCATTTT. The V and J genes are TRBV27 and TRBJ1-5; D ambiguous. Trimming stripped 7 bases from V and 2 bases from J, with 18 bases between. The CDR3 is 16 amino acids. CDR1 MNHEY and CDR2 SMNVEV come from the germline V gene (reference sequence).

In its sample, this clonotype was seen many times. The gene calls are TRBV28 and TRBJ2-2, with D possibly matching TRBD2 (7 bases). V gave up 6 bases and J gave up 2 bases, with 25 bases separating them. This CDR3 comprises 19 residues. Germline V gene data show CDR1 as MDHEN and CDR2 as SYDVKM. CDR3: CASSPRTGLRGGNTGELFF. The CDR3, as DNA: TGTGCCAGCAGCCCGAGAACCGGGCTGAGGGGGGGAAACACCGGGGAGCTGTTTTTT.

The chain recombines TRBV14 with TRBJ1-1, with D tentatively TRBD1 (5 bases). Germline assignment: CDR1 SGHDN and CDR2 FVKESK. The CDR3 is 12 amino acids. Trimming left V 4 bases short and J 8 bases short, with 11 bases between. In nucleotides, the CDR3 is TGTGCCAGCAGCCGGAGGGACCGAGAAGCTTTCTTT. Its protein is CASSRRDREAFF.

J is TRBJ1-1 and V is TRBV7-9; 7 positions agree with TRBD1. Per the germline V gene, CDR1 is SEHNR and CDR2 is FQNEAQ (reference sequence). Trimming cost V 3 bases and J 5 bases; bases outside gene matches: 6. This CDR3 contains 14 residues. This CDR3 is CASSFAGGLTEAFF. The DNA of the CDR3 is TGTGCCAGCAGCTTCGCAGGGGGTTTGACTGAAGCTTTCTTT.

As regards this clonotype: Just one base apart from a much larger clone, this may be a read error. The chain carries TRBV3-1 and TRBJ1-5; D is ambiguous. In germline, CDR1 is LGHDT, CDR2 YNNKEL (reference sequence). The CDR3 length is 13 residues. V lost 3 bases and J 7 bases, leaving 10 bases between the germline ends. The CDR3 loop reads CASSQGRRQPQHF. Here the CDR3 DNA reads TGTGCCAGCAGCCAGGGGAGGCGGCAGCCCCAGCATTTT.

CDR3: CATSRETGYTDTQYF. CDR3 coding DNA: TGTGCCACCAGCAGAGAAACAGGGTACACAGATACGCAGTATTTT. The chain uses TRBV15 and TRBJ2-3; D is perhaps TRBD1 (6 bases). Trimming cost V 0 bases and J 2 bases, with 9 bases left between them. CDR1 is LNHNV, CDR2 YYDKDF, per germline (reference sequence). CDR3 length equals 15 residues.

This clonotype was observed a few times. This chain connects TRBV18 to TRBJ1-1, with D possibly being TRBD1 (5 bases). The germline gives CDR1 KGHSH, CDR2 LQKENI. The CDR3 contains 16 residues. Deletions cut 2 bases from V and 0 bases from J, with 13 bases between. CDR3 residues: CASSPTAGTLNTEAFF. The CDR3 region has the DNA TGTGCCAGCTCACCAACGGCAGGGACTCTGAACACTGAAGCTTTCTTT.

The sample holds a few counts of this clonotype. The chain combines TRBV30 with TRBJ2-3, with D possibly matching TRBD1 (5 bases). From germline, CDR1 is GTSNPN and CDR2 SVGIG (reference sequence). The CDR3 spans 12 residues. V was clipped by 2 bases and J by 4 bases, with 7 bases between them. The CDR3 here is CAWSIGADTQYF. CDR3 coding DNA: TGTGCCTGGAGTATAGGGGCAGATACGCAGTATTTT.

The chain uses TRBV14 and TRBJ2-1, with 8 positions matching TRBD1. CDR3 length equals 15 residues. CDR1 and CDR2 from the germline V gene are SGHDN and FVKESK. The J segment lost 5 bases and the V segment lost 3 bases, leaving 6 bases of the junction unmatched. The CDR3 nucleotides are TGTGCCAGCAGCCATAGACAGGGGATCCACAATGAGCAGTTCTTC. Translated: CASSHRQGIHNEQFF.

The chain is built from TRBV19 and TRBJ2-5, with D perhaps matching TRBD1 or TRBD2 (6 bases each). Trimming shortened V by 3 bases and J by 5 bases, and 13 bases separated the two germline ends. The V gene's germline CDR1 is LNHDA and CDR2 SQIVND (reference sequence). The length of the CDR3 is 14 residues. CDR3 bases: TGTGCCAGTAGTATCCGGGGGCGAGGGGAGACCCAGTACTTC. This sequence encodes CASSIRGRGETQYF.

This clonotype was seen repeatedly, ten times or more. This chain uses TRBV6-6 with TRBJ1-2; 9 positions match TRBD1. The CDR3 is 17 amino acids. Per germline, CDR1 MNHNY and CDR2 SVGAGI (reference sequence). Losses at the gene ends were 1 base for V and 8 bases for J; bases not matched to a gene: 14. The CDR3 region has the DNA TGTGCCAGCAGTTACTTCCCCTGCGACAGGGGGGGTATAGGCTACACCTTC. Protein: CASSYFPCDRGGIGYTF.